This section outlines one TCR beta chain sequence together with its context. The data were obtained in a study of control samples from healthy donors and cancer patients. Germline CDR1 reads SEHNR; CDR2 reads FQNEAQ (reference sequence). The CDR3 extends over 16 amino acids. V trimming: 5 bases; J trimming: 10 bases; junction bases outside the gene matches: 16. The data were produced by immunoSEQ multiplex PCR, yet TCRdb's version contains in-frame clones alone and is incomplete. The data contain about 140,000 clones, about nine tenths of them seen just once; the ten biggest clones take up around 11%.

Sequences were obtained from blood. The rearrangement joins TRBV7-9 to TRBJ1-1; 10 bases are a match to TRBD1. This clonotype originated in a man aged 30 to 45 in good health. The CDR3 nucleotides are TGTGCCAGCAGCGATTGGCCCGGGACAGGGGATCGCGGAGCTTTCTTT. Translated: CASSDWPGTGDRGAFF.